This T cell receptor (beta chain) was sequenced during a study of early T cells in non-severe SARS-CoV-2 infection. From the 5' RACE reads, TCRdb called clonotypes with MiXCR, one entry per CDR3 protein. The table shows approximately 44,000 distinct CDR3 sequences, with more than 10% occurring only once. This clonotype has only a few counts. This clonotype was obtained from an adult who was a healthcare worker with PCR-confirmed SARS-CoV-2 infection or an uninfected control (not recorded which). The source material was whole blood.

CDR3 amino acids: CASSLGRGGRDEQYF. The CDR3 DNA reads as TGTGCCAGCAGCTTAGGTAGGGGGGGACGGGACGAGCAGTACTTC. This chain links TRBV7-6 with TRBJ2-7, with TRBD2 as a possible D gene (7 bases). Trimming shortened V by 1 base and J by 5 bases, and 15 bases separated the two germline ends. Germline values: CDR1 SGHVS, CDR2 FNYEAQ. The CDR3 runs to 15 residues.